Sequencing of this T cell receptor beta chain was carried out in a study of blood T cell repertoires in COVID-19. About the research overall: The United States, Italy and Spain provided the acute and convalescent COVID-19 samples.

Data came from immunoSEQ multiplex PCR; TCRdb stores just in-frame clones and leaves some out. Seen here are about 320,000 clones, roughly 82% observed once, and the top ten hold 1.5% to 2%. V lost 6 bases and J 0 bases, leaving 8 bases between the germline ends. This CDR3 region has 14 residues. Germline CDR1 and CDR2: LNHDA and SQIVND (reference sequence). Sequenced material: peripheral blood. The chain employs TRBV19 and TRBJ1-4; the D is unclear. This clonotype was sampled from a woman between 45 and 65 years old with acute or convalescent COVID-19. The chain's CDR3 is CASSYRSTNEKLFF. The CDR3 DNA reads TGTGCCAGTAGCTACAGATCAACTAATGAAAAACTGTTTTTT.